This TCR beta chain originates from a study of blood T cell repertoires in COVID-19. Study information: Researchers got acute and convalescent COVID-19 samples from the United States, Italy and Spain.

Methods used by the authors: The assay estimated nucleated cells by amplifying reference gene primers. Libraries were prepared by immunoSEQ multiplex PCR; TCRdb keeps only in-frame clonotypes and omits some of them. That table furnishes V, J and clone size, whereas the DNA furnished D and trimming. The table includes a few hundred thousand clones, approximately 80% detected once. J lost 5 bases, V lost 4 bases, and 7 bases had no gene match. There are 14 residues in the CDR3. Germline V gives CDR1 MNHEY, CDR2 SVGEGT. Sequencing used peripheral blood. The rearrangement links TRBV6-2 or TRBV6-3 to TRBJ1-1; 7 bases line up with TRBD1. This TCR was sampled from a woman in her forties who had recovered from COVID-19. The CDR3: CASSSTTGPTEAFF. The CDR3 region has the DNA TGTGCCAGCAGTTCCACGACAGGGCCGACTGAAGCTTTCTTT.